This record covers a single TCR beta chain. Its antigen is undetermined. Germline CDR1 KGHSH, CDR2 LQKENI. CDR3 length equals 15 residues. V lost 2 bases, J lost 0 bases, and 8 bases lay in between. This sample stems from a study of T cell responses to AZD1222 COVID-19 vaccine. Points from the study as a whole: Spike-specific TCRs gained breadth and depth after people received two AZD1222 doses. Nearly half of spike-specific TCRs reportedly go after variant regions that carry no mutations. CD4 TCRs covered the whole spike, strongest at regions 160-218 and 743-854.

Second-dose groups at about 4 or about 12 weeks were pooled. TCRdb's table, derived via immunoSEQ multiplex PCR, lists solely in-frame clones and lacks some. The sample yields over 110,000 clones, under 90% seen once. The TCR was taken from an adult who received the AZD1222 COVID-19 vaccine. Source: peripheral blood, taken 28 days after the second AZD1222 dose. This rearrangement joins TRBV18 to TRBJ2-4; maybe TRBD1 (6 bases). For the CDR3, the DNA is TGTGCCAGCTCACCAACAGGGCTAGCCAAAAACATTCAGTACTTC. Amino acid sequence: CASSPTGLAKNIQYF.